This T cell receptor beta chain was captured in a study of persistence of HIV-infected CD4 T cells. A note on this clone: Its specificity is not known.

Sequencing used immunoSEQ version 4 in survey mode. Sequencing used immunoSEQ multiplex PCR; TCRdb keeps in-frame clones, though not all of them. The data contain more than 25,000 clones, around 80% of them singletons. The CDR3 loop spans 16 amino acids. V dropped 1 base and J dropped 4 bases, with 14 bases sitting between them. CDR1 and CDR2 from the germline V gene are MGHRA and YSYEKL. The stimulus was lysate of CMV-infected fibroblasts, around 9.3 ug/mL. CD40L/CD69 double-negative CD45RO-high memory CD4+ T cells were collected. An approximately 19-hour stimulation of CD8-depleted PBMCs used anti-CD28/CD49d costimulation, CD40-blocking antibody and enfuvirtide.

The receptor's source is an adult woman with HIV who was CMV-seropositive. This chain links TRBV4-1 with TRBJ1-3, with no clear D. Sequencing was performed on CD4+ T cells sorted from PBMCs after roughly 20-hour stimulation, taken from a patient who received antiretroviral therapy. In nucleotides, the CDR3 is TGCGCCAGCAGCCAAGTCCTGGATACGACCGGAAACACCATATATTTT. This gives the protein CASSQVLDTTGNTIYF.